These 10 T cell receptor beta chains came from one sample sequenced in a study of blood T cell repertoires in COVID-19. TCRdb keeps only in-frame clones here, not all; method: immunoSEQ multiplex PCR. Counted here are roughly 400,000 clones, roughly 90% occurring once; the ten biggest clones make up about 1.4%. The sample comprised PBMCs or T cells enriched from blood (not recorded which). These receptors were taken from a woman aged 18-30 years who had been exposed to COVID-19.

The CDR3, as DNA: TGCGCCAGCAGCTCGCGGGAGGGGGGCAATGAGCAGTTCTTC. Amino acid sequence: CASSSREGGNEQFF. The V call is TRBV5-1, the J call TRBJ2-1; 9 bases agree with TRBD2. The germline V gene has CDR1 SGHRS and CDR2 YFSETQ. There are 14 residues in the CDR3. Losses at the gene ends were 3 bases for V and 6 bases for J; bases not matched to a gene: 4.

The count of this clone is one. CDR3 amino acids: CASSARGVAYSNQPQHF. DNA for the CDR3: TGTGCCAGCAGCGCCCGGGGTGTAGCGTATAGCAATCAGCCCCAGCATTTT. The J gene is TRBJ1-5, the V gene TRBV7-4; D remains unclear. Germline-derived CDR1 and CDR2 are SGHVT and SQSDAQ. Trimming took 5 bases from V and 0 from J, leaving 17 bases between them. The CDR3 totals 17 residues.

The chain uses TRBV6-1 and TRBJ1-5, with unresolved D. In germline, CDR1 is MNHNS, CDR2 SASEGT. This CDR3 spans 16 amino acids. V dropped 6 bases and J dropped 3 bases, with 18 bases sitting between them. CDR3 sequence: CASRENPTFPNQPQHF. CDR3 nucleotide sequence: TGTGCCAGCAGAGAAAACCCAACATTTCCCAATCAGCCCCAGCATTTT.

The gene calls are TRBV2 and TRBJ2-7, with D possibly matching TRBD1 (6 bases). The V gene's germline CDR1 is SNHLY and CDR2 FYNNEI. Trimming took off 3 bases at V and 2 bases at J, with 17 bases between the two ends. There are 16 residues in the CDR3. Here the CDR3 DNA reads TGTGCCAGCAGTGACCCTTTACAGGGAACCCCCTACGAGCAGTACTTC. Translating gives CASSDPLQGTPYEQYF.

This clone appeared once. The rearrangement joins TRBV11-2 to TRBJ2-7; possibly TRBD2 for D (6 bases). Germline V gene data show CDR1 as SGHAT and CDR2 as FQNNGV. There are 15 residues in the CDR3. Trimming pared 5 bases from V and 2 bases from J, leaving 16 bases between. In DNA, the CDR3 is TGTGCCAGCAGCCACGGGGTTAGCGGAACCTACGAGCAGTACTTC. The encoded protein is CASSHGVSGTYEQYF.

This clone appeared once. V gene TRBV6-5 combines with J gene TRBJ1-1, with no clear D. Germline V gene lookup returns CDR1 MNHEY and CDR2 SVGAGI. The CDR3 covers 14 residues. V was clipped by 6 bases and J by 4 bases, with 15 bases between them. The CDR3 region is CASRPGREGTEAFF. CDR3 DNA: TGTGCCAGCAGGCCCGGGAGGGAGGGCACTGAAGCTTTCTTT.

V gene TRBV4-2 combines with J gene TRBJ2-3; TRBD2 matches 15 bases. The V segment lost 4 bases and the J segment 6 bases; nucleotides outside the gene matches: 2. Per germline, CDR1 LGHNA and CDR2 YNFKEQ. The CDR3 is 15 residues long. The CDR3, as DNA: TGTGCCAGCAGCCGGACTAGCGGGGGGGCGGATACGCAGTATTTT. Translation gives CASSRTSGGADTQYF.

The rearrangement joins TRBV18 to TRBJ2-7, with D possibly matching TRBD2 (6 bases). The CDR3 loop spans 14 amino acids. Germline lookup yields CDR1 KGHSH and CDR2 LQKENI. Trimming stripped 1 base from V and 7 bases from J, with 14 bases between. This CDR3 is CASSPQGRREEQYF. In DNA form, the CDR3 reads TGTGCCAGCTCACCACAGGGACGACGGGAGGAGCAGTACTTC.

This clone occurred once. This chain connects TRBV10-3 to TRBJ1-1; tentatively, D is TRBD1 (6 bases). V lost 2 bases and J 8 bases, leaving 12 bases between the germline ends. Germline V gene lookup returns CDR1 ENHRY and CDR2 SYGVKD. This CDR3 is 13 amino acids long. CDR3 amino acids: CAISETGTTEAFF. The CDR3 DNA sequence: TGTGCCATCAGTGAGACAGGGACGACGGAAGCTTTCTTT.

The CDR3 DNA reads as TGTGCCAGCAAGGTGGGGCCTAGCGGGAACTATGAGCAGTTCTTC. Translation gives CASKVGPSGNYEQFF. V is TRBV21-1 and J is TRBJ2-1; no check of the table's D call, TRBD2, against the DNA was made. TRBV21-1 is a listed pseudogene. The CDR3 length is 15 residues.